Listed below are T cell receptor beta chains from one sample, sequenced in a study of long-term antiretroviral therapy in people with HIV. The data were produced by immunoSEQ multiplex PCR, yet TCRdb's version contains in-frame clones alone and is incomplete. Here the sample spans 35,000 to 45,000 clones, 80% being singletons. Sample: unsorted PBMCs, taken 3.4 years after starting antiretroviral therapy. These receptors came from a man in his thirties or forties with HIV. The CDR3 runs from the conserved cysteine through the conserved F or W. A D gene is named only where the DNA matches it firmly. Part of the rows lack a size; the others show once, few, many or a class for expanded clones.

- TRBJ1-2 TRBV10-3 - CAISQKQIYGYTF TGTGCCATCAGCCAAAAACAGATTTATGGCTACACCTTC
- TRBJ2-7 TRBV19 - CATSRTPYEQYF TGTGCCACCTCTAGAACCCCCTACGAGCAGTACTTC
- TRBJ2-1 TRBV14 - CASSQDPFGEQFF TGTGCCAGCAGCCAAGACCCTTTTGGTGAGCAGTTCTTC
- TRBJ2-1 TRBV18 - CASSPLPSDYNEQFF TGTGCCAGCTCACCACTGCCCTCGGATTACAATGAGCAGTTCTTC
- TRBJ1-3 TRBV7-2 - CASSLTSSGNTIYF TGTGCCAGCAGCCTCACGAGCTCTGGAAACACCATATATTTT
TRBD1 TRBJ2-7 TRBV28 - CASSRIPTGLYEQYF TGTGCCAGCAGCCGAATTCCGACAGGGTTGTACGAGCAGTACTTC
- TRBJ2-7 TRBV4-3 - CASSQVVFSYEQYF TGCGCCAGCAGCCAAGTGGTCTTTTCCTACGAGCAGTACTTC
- TRBJ1-1 TRBV6-5 few CASRENSRANTEAFF TGTGCCAGCAGAGAAAATAGCAGGGCGAACACTGAAGCTTTCTTT
- TRBJ2-1 TRBV10-1 - CASSEYYNGEQFF TGCGCCAGCAGTGAGTACTACAATGGTGAGCAGTTCTTC
- TRBJ1-2 TRBV10-3 - CAISEGNRDYGYTF TGTGCCATCAGTGAGGGTAACAGGGACTATGGCTACACCTTC
TRBD1 TRBJ1-5 TRBV2 - CASSRQGPNQPQHF TGTGCCAGCTCCCGACAGGGCCCTAATCAGCCCCAGCATTTT
- TRBJ2-3 TRBV7-2 - CASSVDSRGTQYF TGTGCCAGCAGCGTTGACAGTCGGGGTACGCAGTATTTT
- TRBJ2-3 TRBV15 - CATKRGGTDTQYF TGTGCCACCAAAAGGGGGGGCACAGATACGCAGTATTTT
- TRBJ2-3 TRBV9 - CASSASWITDTQYF TGTGCCAGCAGCGCGTCATGGATCACAGATACGCAGTATTTT
TRBD1 TRBJ2-7 TRBV6-1 few CAAGTGVYEQYF TGTGCGGCCGGGACAGGGGTCTACGAGCAGTACTTC
- TRBJ1-1 TRBV19 once CASSMIGRNTEAFF TGTGCCAGTAGTATGATTGGTAGAAACACTGAAGCTTTCTTT
TRBD2 TRBJ2-1 TRBV4-1 - CASSQTLAGVAYNEQFF TGCGCCAGCAGCCAGACTCTAGCGGGAGTTGCCTACAATGAGCAGTTCTTC